What follows are 10 T cell receptor beta chains derived from one specimen sequenced in a study of cytomegalovirus exposure and HLA in healthy donors. The PCR employed 60 Vbeta primers together with 13 Jbeta primers. This table comes from immunoSEQ multiplex PCR, and its TCRdb copy is limited to in-frame clones, with some not included. The profile shows some 150,000 clones, roughly 85% of them singletons. Sequenced sample: PBMCs. The source of these receptors is a man between 40 and 49 years old in good health and CMV-seronegative.

J is TRBJ1-1 and V is TRBV5-3, with a weak D call TRBD1 (6 bases). TRBV5-3 carries the ORF label, with uncertain function. The V and J ends lost 2 bases and 1 base respectively, with 18 bases between them. CDR3 length: 17 amino acids. CDR3 amino acids: CARSLISTRGANTEAFF. The CDR3 coding sequence is TGTGCCAGAAGCTTAATATCGACCAGGGGAGCGAACACTGAAGCTTTCTTT.

The V gene is TRBV13, the J gene TRBJ1-2; D gene ambiguous. CDR3 length: 12 amino acids. V was shortened by 2 bases and J by 6 bases, with 7 bases between the two germline ends. Per germline, CDR1 PRHDT and CDR2 FYEKMQ (reference sequence). The CDR3 DNA is TGTGCCAGCAGCTTAAGTGAGGATGGCTACACCTTC. It codes for CASSLSEDGYTF.

This clone was counted only a few times. This sequence joins TRBV2 and TRBJ2-7; TRBD2 aligns across 7 bases. This CDR3 contains 12 residues. V trimming: 11 bases; J trimming: 3 bases; junction bases outside the gene matches: 7. CDR1 is SNHLY and CDR2 is FYNNEI in the germline V gene. The CDR3 coding sequence is TGTGCCGGGGGGGACTCACACTACGAGCAGTACTTC. As protein: CAGGDSHYEQYF.

The rearrangement links TRBV2 to TRBJ2-1, with 9 bases matching TRBD2. The CDR3 consists of 14 residues. CDR1 SNHLY and CDR2 FYNNEI come from the germline V gene. Unmatched junction bases numbered 4, after V lost 3 bases and J lost 7 bases. The CDR3 DNA reads as TGTGCCAGCAGTGACTGGGCGGGAGGGAATGAGCAGTTCTTC. The encoded protein is CASSDWAGGNEQFF.

The V and J genes are TRBV7-9 and TRBJ1-1; D gene uncertain. V gave up 5 bases and J gave up 14 bases, with 15 bases separating them. This CDR3 contains 11 residues. Per the germline V gene, CDR1 is SEHNR and CDR2 is FQNEAQ (reference sequence). CDR3 nucleotides: TGTGCCAGCAGCCCTGGAGCAGTTCCCTTCTTT. Amino acids: CASSPGAVPFF.

The chain joins TRBV5-1 to TRBJ2-7; TRBD2 agrees at 9 bases. Trimming removed 0 bases from V and 0 bases from J; junction bases left unmatched: 1. This CDR3 region has 15 residues. Germline loops: CDR1 SGHRS, CDR2 YFSETQ. CDR3: CASSLGAGGSYEQYF. CDR3 nucleotide sequence: TGCGCCAGCAGCTTGGGAGCGGGAGGCTCCTACGAGCAGTACTTC.

This clone was found once. V usage is TRBV4-1 and J usage is TRBJ1-4; 9 bases are a match to TRBD1. Per germline, CDR1 MGHRA and CDR2 YSYEKL. J was trimmed by 5 bases and V by 3 bases; bases with no gene match: 1. The CDR3 sequence is 14 residues long. The CDR3 DNA follows: TGCGCCAGCAGCCAGGGACAGGGCAATGAAAAACTGTTTTTT. Translating gives CASSQGQGNEKLFF.

The table lists this clone with a count of one. The V call is TRBV14, the J call TRBJ2-3; TRBD1 matches 7 bases. This CDR3 region has 12 residues. Germline V lookup: CDR1 SGHDN, CDR2 FVKESK. V trimming: 5 bases; J trimming: 8 bases; junction bases outside the gene matches: 4. The CDR3 reads CASSGAGGTQYF. The CDR3 DNA is TGTGCCAGCAGCGGCGCAGGGGGTACGCAGTATTTT.

The gene calls are TRBV6-1 and TRBJ2-5; 11 bases agree with TRBD1. The J call may be mistaken, given a closer DNA end match to TRBJ2-7. Per germline, CDR1 MNHNS and CDR2 SASEGT. This CDR3 has 14 residues. DNA of the CDR3: TGTGCCAGCAGGAGGACAGGGGGCAGGAACGAGCAGTACTTC. Translated: CASRRTGGRNEQYF.

This chain joins TRBV27 and TRBJ1-5; 7 bases map to TRBD1. V shed 6 bases and J 0 bases; nucleotides not matched to a gene: 8. CDR3 length: 16 amino acids. Germline CDR1 MNHEY, CDR2 SMNVEV (reference sequence). In DNA, the CDR3 is TGTGCCAGCAGGCCGGGACAGCTGAATAGCAATCAGCCCCAGCATTTT. This translates into CASRPGQLNSNQPQHF.